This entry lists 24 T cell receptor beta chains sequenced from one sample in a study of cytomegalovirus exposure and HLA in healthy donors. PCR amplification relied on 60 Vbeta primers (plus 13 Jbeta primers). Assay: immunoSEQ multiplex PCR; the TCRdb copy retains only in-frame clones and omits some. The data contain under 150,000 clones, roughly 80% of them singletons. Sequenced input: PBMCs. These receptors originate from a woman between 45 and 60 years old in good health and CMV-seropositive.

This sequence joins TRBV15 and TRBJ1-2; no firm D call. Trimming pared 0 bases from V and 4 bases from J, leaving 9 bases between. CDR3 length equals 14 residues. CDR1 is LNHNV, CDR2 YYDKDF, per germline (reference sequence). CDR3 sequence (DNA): TGTGCCACCAGCAGAGATACCCGTAGCTATGGCTACACCTTC. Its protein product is CATSRDTRSYGYTF.

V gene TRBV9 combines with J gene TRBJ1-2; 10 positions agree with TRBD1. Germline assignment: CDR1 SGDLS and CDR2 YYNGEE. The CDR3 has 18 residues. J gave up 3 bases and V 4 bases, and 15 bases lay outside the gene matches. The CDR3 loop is CASSPTITPGQGHYGYTF. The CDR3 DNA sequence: TGTGCCAGCAGCCCAACAATAACTCCGGGACAGGGGCACTATGGCTACACCTTC.

The CDR3 reads CASSSNRETRRSPLHF. The CDR3 DNA sequence: TGTGCCAGCAGTTCGAACAGGGAAACAAGAAGGTCACCCCTCCACTTT. The chain joins TRBV7-9 to TRBJ1-6; a weak D match, TRBD1 (6 bases). There are 16 residues in the CDR3. Looked up from germline, CDR1 is SEHNR and CDR2 is FQNEAQ (reference sequence). Trimming removed 6 bases at V and 10 bases at J, with 22 bases between.

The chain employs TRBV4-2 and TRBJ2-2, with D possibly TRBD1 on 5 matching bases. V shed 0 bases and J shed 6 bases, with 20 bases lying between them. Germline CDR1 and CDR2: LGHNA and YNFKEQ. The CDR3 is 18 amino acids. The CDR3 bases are TGTGCCAGCAGCCAAGATGCTCCAGGGCGGAGAGTACCCGGGGAGCTGTTTTTT. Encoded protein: CASSQDAPGRRVPGELFF.

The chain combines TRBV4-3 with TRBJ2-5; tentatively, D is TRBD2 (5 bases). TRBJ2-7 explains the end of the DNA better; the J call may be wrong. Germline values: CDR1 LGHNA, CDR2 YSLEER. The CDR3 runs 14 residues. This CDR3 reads CASSQGLEGYEQYF. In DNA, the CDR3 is TGCGCCAGCAGCCAGGGTCTAGAGGGCTACGAGCAGTACTTC.

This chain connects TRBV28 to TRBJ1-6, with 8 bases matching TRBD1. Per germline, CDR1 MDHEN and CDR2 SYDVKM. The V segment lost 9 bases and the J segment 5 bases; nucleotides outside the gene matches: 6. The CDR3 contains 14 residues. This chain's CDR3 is CASRQGIDNSPLHF. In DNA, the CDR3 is TGTGCCAGTCGACAGGGGATCGATAATTCACCCCTCCACTTT.

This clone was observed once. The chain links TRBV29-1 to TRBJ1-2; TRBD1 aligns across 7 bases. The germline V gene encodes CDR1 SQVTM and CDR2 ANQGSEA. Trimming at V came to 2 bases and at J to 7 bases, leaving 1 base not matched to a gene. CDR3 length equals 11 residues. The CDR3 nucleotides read TGCAGCGTTGAAACAGGGGTTGGCTACACCTTC. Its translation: CSVETGVGYTF.

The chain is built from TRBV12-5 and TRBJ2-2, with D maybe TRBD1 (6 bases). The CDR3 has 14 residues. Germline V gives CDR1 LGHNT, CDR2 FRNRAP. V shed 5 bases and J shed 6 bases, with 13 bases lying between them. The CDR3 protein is CASGPWTAAGELFF. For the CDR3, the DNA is TGTGCTAGTGGTCCGTGGACAGCGGCCGGGGAGCTGTTTTTT.

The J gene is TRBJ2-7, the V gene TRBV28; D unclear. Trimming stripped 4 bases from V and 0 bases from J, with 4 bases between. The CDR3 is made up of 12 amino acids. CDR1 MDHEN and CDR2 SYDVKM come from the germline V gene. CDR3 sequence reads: CASSWSSYEQYF. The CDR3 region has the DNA TGTGCCAGCAGTTGGAGCTCCTACGAGCAGTACTTC.

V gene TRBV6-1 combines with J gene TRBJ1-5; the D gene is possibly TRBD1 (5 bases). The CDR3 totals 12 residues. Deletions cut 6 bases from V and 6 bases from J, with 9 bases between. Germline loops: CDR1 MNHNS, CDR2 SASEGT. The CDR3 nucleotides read TGTGCCAGCAGCAGGGAAGGTCAGCCCCAGCATTTT. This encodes CASSREGQPQHF.

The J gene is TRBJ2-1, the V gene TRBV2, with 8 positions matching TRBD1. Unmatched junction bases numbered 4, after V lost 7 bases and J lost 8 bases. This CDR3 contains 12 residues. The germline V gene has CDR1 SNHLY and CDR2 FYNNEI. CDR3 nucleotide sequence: TGTGCCAGCATACAGGGGGTGGATGAGCAGTTCTTC. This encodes CASIQGVDEQFF.

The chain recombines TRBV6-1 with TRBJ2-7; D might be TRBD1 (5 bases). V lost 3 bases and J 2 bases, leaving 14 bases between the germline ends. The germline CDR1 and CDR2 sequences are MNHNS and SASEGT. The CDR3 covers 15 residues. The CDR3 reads CASSDRVGDPYEQYF. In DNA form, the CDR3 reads TGTGCCAGCAGTGACAGGGTAGGGGATCCCTACGAGCAGTACTTC.

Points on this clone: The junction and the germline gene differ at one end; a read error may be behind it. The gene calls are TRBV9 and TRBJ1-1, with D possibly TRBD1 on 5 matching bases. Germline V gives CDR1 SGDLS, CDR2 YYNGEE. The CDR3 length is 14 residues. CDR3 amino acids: CASSVGQLNTEAFF. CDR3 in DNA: TGTGCCAGCAGCGTAGGACAGCTGAACACTGAAGCTTTTTTT.

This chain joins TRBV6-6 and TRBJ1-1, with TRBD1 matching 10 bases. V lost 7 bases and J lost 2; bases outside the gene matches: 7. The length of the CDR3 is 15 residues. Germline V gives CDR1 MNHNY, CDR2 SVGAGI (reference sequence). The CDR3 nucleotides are TGTGCCAGCAATCGACAGGGGGCGCGTAACACTGAAGCTTTCTTT. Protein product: CASNRQGARNTEAFF.

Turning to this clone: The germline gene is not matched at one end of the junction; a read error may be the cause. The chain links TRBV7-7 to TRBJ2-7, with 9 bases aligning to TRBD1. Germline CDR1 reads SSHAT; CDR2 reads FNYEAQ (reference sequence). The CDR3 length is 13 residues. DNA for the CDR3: TGTGCTAGCAGCCGGGACAGGGCCGGCGAGCAGTACTTC. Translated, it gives CASSRDRAGEQYF. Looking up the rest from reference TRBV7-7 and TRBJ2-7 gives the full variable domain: GAGVSQSPRYKVTKRGQDVTLRCDPISSHATLYWYQQALGQGPEFLTYFNYEAQPDKSGLPSDRFSAERPEGSISTLTIQRTEQRDSAMYRCASSRDRAGEQYFGPGTRLTVT.

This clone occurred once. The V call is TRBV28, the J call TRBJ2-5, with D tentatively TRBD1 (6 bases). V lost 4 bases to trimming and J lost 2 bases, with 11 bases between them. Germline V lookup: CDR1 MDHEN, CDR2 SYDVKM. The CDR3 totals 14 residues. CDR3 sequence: CASSSTGVQETQYF. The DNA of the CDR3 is TGTGCCAGCAGTTCGACAGGAGTACAAGAGACCCAGTACTTC.

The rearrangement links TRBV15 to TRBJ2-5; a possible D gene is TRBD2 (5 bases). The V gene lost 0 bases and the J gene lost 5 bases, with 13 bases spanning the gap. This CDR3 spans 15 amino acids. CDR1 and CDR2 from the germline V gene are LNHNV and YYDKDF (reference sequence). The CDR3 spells CATSRDSRGFETQYF. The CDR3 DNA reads TGTGCCACCAGCAGAGACTCGCGAGGGTTCGAGACCCAGTACTTC.

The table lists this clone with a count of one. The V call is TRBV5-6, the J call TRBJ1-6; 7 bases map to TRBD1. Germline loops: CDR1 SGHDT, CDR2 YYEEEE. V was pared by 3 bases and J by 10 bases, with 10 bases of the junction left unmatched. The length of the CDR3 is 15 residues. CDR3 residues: CASSYRDRRGSPLHF. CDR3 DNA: TGTGCCAGCAGCTACCGGGACAGACGGGGGTCACCCCTCCACTTT.

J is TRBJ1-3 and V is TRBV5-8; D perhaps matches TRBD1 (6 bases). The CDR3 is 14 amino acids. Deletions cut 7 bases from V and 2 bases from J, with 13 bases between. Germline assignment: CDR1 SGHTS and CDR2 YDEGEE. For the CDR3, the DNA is TGTGCCAGCCTCCGAAACAGGGCTGGAAACACCATATATTTT. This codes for CASLRNRAGNTIYF.

The CDR3 DNA follows: TGCGCCAGCAGCCAGGCAGTTAATGAAAAACTGTTTTTT. The encoded protein is CASSQAVNEKLFF. This sequence joins TRBV5-1 and TRBJ1-4, with D hard to call. This CDR3 region has 13 residues. Germline V CDR1 and CDR2: SGHRS, YFSETQ. V was cut by 4 bases and J by 4 bases, with 8 bases left in between.

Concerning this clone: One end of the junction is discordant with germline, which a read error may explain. The CDR3 DNA reads as TGTTCCAGCAGCTTAGCAGGGGGCGCGTGGACTGAAGCTTTCTTT. The encoded protein is CSSSLAGGAWTEAFF. The chain links TRBV7-9 to TRBJ1-1; TRBD1 matches 8 bases. This CDR3 is built from 15 residues. Germline values: CDR1 SEHNR, CDR2 FQNEAQ (reference sequence).

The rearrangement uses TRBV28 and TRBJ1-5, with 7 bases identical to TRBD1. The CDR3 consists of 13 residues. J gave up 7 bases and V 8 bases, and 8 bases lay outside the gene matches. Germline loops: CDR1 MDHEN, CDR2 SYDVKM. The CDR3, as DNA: TGTGCCAGCCACCTAGGAGGGGGCCAGCCCCAGCATTTT. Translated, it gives CASHLGGGQPQHF.

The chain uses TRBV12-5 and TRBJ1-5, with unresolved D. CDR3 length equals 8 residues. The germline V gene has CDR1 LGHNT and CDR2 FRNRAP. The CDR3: CPGQPQHF. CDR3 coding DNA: TGTCCCGGGCAGCCCCAGCATTTT.

The CDR3 loop is CASRDHPGQHYGYTF. The CDR3 bases are TGTGCCAGCAGGGACCATCCGGGACAGCACTATGGCTACACCTTC. The rearrangement links TRBV28 to TRBJ1-2; 7 bases map to TRBD1. Germline trimming cut 6 bases from V and 3 bases from J; bases unmatched to any gene: 10. The CDR3 consists of 15 residues. Germline values: CDR1 MDHEN, CDR2 SYDVKM.